This passage covers 9 T cell receptor beta chains from one sample sequenced in a study of T cells after yellow fever vaccination. TCRdb ran MiXCR on the 5' RACE reads and lists one entry per CDR3 protein. The data show 500,000 to 700,000 distinct CDR3 sequences, 15% to 20% seen once. The sequencing here drew on PBMCs, taken 15 days after the yellow fever booster vaccination. These receptors were collected from a man aged 25 to 40 who received the YFV17D yellow fever vaccine.

Written as DNA, the CDR3 is TGCGCCAGCAGTTTGGTAGCGGGAGATTTATACGAGCAGTACTTC. The encoded protein is CASSLVAGDLYEQYF. This chain uses TRBV10-2 with TRBJ2-7; 9 bases match TRBD2. The CDR3 runs to 15 residues. The germline V gene has CDR1 WSHSY and CDR2 SAAADI. V shed 5 bases and J 4 bases; nucleotides not matched to a gene: 9.

The chain uses TRBV27 and TRBJ2-7; 7 positions agree with TRBD2. The CDR3 contains 17 residues. V was clipped by 8 bases and J by 0 bases; unmatched bases: 16. Germline-derived CDR1 and CDR2 are MNHEY and SMNVEV (reference sequence). The CDR3 reads CASSGRRRDGHSYEQYF. The DNA for the CDR3 is TGTGCCAGCTCCGGGAGGCGGCGGGACGGGCACTCCTACGAGCAGTACTTC.

This clonotype was detected only a few times. The V gene is TRBV4-2, the J gene TRBJ2-2; maybe TRBD2 (6 bases). The CDR3 has 17 amino acids. Germline loops: CDR1 LGHNA, CDR2 YNFKEQ. V gave up 1 base and J gave up 8 bases, with 20 bases separating them. This CDR3 is CASSQGGQRAGSGELFF. CDR3 DNA sequence: TGTGCCAGCAGCCAAGGAGGGCAGCGGGCAGGGTCGGGGGAGCTGTTTTTT.

This sequence joins TRBV11-1 and TRBJ2-2, with TRBD2 matching over 9 bases. The trim removed 6 bases at V and 8 bases at J, leaving 13 bases unmatched. The CDR3 extends over 16 amino acids. CDR1 is SGHAT, CDR2 FQDESV, per germline (reference sequence). The CDR3 region is CASSRFGLATAGELFF. The CDR3 nucleotides read TGTGCCAGCAGTAGATTCGGACTAGCGACGGCGGGGGAGCTGTTTTTT.

This clonotype was seen a few times. The chain carries TRBV28 and TRBJ2-2; tentatively, D is TRBD2 (7 bases). With 5 bases removed from V and 6 bases from J, the gap between germline ends came to 22 bases. The germline gives CDR1 MDHEN, CDR2 SYDVKM. The CDR3 is made up of 17 amino acids. The CDR3 sequence: CASSPPFGGRAAGELFF. For the CDR3, the DNA is TGTGCCAGCAGTCCACCCTTCGGGGGGCGGGCGGCCGGGGAGCTGTTTTTT.

CDR3 amino acids: CASSPLSGGKRLAEQYF. CDR3 sequence (DNA): TGTGCCAGCAGCCCCTTATCAGGAGGCAAAAGGCTAGCCGAGCAGTACTTC. This rearrangement joins TRBV6-1 to TRBJ2-7, with D possibly being TRBD2 (5 bases). In germline, CDR1 is MNHNS, CDR2 SASEGT. The CDR3 is 17 amino acids. V was cut by 6 bases and J by 6 bases, with 27 bases left in between.

The rearrangement links TRBV6-2 or TRBV6-3 to TRBJ1-5; weak D call: TRBD1 (6 bases). From germline, CDR1 is MNHEY and CDR2 SVGEGT. Trimming took off 6 bases at V and 2 bases at J, with 20 bases between the two ends. The CDR3 length is 17 residues. In DNA form, the CDR3 reads TGTGCCAGCAGCCTACTAAAAACAGGGTCGGGCAATCAGCCCCAGCATTTT. It encodes CASSLLKTGSGNQPQHF.

V usage is TRBV15 and J usage is TRBJ1-1; a weak D match, TRBD1 (6 bases). The V and J ends lost 1 base and 1 base respectively, with 10 bases between them. The CDR3 sequence is 15 residues long. The germline V gene encodes CDR1 LNHNV and CDR2 YYDKDF (reference sequence). The CDR3 nucleotides read TGTGCCACCAGCAGAGGGACAGCCCGGAACACTGAAGCTTTCTTT. It translates to CATSRGTARNTEAFF.

The table lists this clonotype with a few counts. This rearrangement joins TRBV12-3 or TRBV12-4 to TRBJ2-5, with D maybe TRBD1 (5 bases). CDR3 length equals 13 residues. Trimming pared 10 bases from V and 4 bases from J, leaving 16 bases between. The CDR3, as DNA: TGTGCCACGGGCCGAAGGGGCGCAGAGACCCAGTACTTC. Translation gives CATGRRGAETQYF.